This T cell receptor (beta chain) originates from a study of siplizumab effects on memory and regulatory T cells (dated by TCRdb to between 2018 and 2021). Regarding the study in general: Across fewer than ten responder-stimulator pairs, mixed lymphocyte reactions were run as pairs, approximately 1 with siplizumab at 0.75 to 1 ug/mL and approximately 1 without drug. The study examined how the anti-CD2 antibody siplizumab affects alloreactive T-cell subsets in allogeneic mixed lymphocyte reactions built from human PBMCs. On the study overall, not on this receptor specifically: The cumulative frequency of alloreactive sequences that could be traced back to unstimulated CD4+ memory T cells was significantly reduced by siplizumab. In reactions with siplizumab, an average of roughly 69% of mappable alloreactive CD4+ clones were Treg-derived, compared with roughly 26% in control reactions. Whether proliferating Tregs from siplizumab cultures were suppressive was not functionally confirmed. Greater diversity appeared to be present in unstimulated naive T cells than in memory T cells, and a substantial contribution to the alloresponse seemed to be made by naive cells. Roughly 75-95% of proliferating CD4+ or CD8+ clones could not be assigned a naive or memory phenotype. Because sequences at frequencies below about 10^-5 were poorly captured, only a minor fraction of alloreactive clones could be mapped back to unstimulated subsets.

Mixed lymphocyte reaction cells were cocultured at 37°C for 5 to 7 days. Responder PBMCs were labelled with CFSE, stimulator PBMCs were labelled with Violet Dye, and the two were mixed at a 1:1 ratio. TCRbeta CDR3 sequencing was performed on sorted unstimulated T cells and on proliferating T cells recovered from mixed lymphocyte reactions. Fresh whole blood from approximately ten HLA-typed healthy donors was used to isolate PBMCs. Proliferating CFSE-low responder T cells were FACS-sorted after the mixed lymphocyte reaction for TCR sequencing. This clone was counted at least ten times. No antigen is known for it. The input lacks base qualities; no much larger clone sits a single base away. Based on the germline V gene, the CDR1 and CDR2 sequences are SGHTA and FQGNSA. Relative to germline, V is 2 bases shorter and J is 4 bases shorter, with 16 bases between their ends. Including the terminal cysteine and phenylalanine, the CDR3 comprises 16 residues. Only CDR3 DNA is held: 48 bases, read in frame from base 1.

Libraries came from the immunoSEQ multiplex PCR assay. Each sample had 85,000 to 100,000 TCR templates assayed by the deep sequencing platform. Genomic DNA extracted from sorted T cells was used for TCRbeta CDR3 sequencing. In the source study's methods: The R programming language was used for clonal analysis of the TCRbeta CDR3 data. Alloreactive CD4+ and CD8+ clones were identified by comparing unstimulated samples to CFSE-low samples taken after the reaction. Regulatory or non-regulatory origin was assigned to alloreactive CD4+ clones by matching of sequences to sorted unstimulated Treg and non-Treg repertoires. Held by TCRdb, this immuneACCESS table contains in-frame sequences only and omits some clones. Under half of the omission traces to an unresolved V gene where checked; the cause of the rest is unknown. D and trimming were read from the DNA, whereas the V and J calls and clone size are those reported in that table. This sample is represented by around 18,000 clones; around 42% of them were singletons. Of the sample, nearly 5% is held by the ten largest clones.

Sequenced sample: CFSE-low (dividing) CD4+ T cells sorted from an allogeneic mixed lymphocyte reaction. Rearrangement joined TRBV7-2 to TRBJ2-3; a tentative D call is TRBD2 (7 bases match). The TCR comes from a human donor in good health; the cells came from an allogeneic mixed lymphocyte reaction. The CDR3 reads as follows: CASSLLGGAASDTQYF. The bases read TGTGCCAGCAGCTTATTAGGGGGGGCCGCTTCAGATACGCAGTATTTT. The full variable domain, completed from the reference TRBV7-2 and TRBJ2-3 proteins outside the CDR3, reads GAGVSQSPSNKVTEKGKDVELRCDPISGHTALYWYRQSLGQGLEFLIYFQGNSAPDKSGLPSDRFSAERTGGSVSTLTIQRTQQEDSAVYLCASSLLGGAASDTQYFGPGTRLTVL.